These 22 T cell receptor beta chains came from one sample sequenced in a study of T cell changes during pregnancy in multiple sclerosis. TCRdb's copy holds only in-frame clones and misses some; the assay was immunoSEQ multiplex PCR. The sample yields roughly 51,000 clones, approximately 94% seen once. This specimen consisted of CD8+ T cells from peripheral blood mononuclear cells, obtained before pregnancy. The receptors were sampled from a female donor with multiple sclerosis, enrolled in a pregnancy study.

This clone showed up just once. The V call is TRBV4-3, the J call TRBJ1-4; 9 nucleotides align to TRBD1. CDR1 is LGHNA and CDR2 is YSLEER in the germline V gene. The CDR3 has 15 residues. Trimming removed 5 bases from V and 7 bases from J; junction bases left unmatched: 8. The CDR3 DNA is TGCGCCAGCAGCTCTGGACAGGGGTGGACTGAAAAACTGTTTTTT. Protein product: CASSSGQGWTEKLFF.

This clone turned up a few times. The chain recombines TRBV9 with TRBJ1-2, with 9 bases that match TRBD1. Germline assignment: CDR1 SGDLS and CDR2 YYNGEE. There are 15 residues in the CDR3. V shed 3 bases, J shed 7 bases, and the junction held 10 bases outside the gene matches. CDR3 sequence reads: CASSGADRGRSGYTF. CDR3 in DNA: TGTGCCAGCAGCGGGGCGGACAGGGGCCGGTCTGGCTACACCTTC.

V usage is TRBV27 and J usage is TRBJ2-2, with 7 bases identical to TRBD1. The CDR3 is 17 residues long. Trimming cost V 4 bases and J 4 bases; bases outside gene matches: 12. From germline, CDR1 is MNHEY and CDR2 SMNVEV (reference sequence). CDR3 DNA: TGTGCCAGCAGTTCCTTACCGACAGGGTGGAGCACCGGGGAGCTGTTTTTT. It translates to CASSSLPTGWSTGELFF.

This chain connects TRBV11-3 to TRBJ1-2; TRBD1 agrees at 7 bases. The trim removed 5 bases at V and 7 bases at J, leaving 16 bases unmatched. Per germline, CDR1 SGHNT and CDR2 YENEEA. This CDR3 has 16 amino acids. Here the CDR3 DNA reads TGTGCCAGCAGCCCCGCGGTCCAGGGGGACGCCAGTGGCTACACCTTC. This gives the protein CASSPAVQGDASGYTF.

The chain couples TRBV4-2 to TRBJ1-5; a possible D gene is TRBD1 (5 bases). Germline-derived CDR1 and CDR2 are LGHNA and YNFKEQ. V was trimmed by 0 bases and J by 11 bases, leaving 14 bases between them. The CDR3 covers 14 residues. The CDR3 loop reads CASSQDNRPGAQHF. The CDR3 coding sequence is TGTGCCAGCAGCCAAGATAATCGCCCGGGGGCCCAGCATTTT.

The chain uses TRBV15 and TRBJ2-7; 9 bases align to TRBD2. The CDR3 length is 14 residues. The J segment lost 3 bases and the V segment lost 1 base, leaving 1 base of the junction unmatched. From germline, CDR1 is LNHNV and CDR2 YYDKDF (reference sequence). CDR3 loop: CATSRGLADYEQYF. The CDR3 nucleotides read TGTGCCACCAGCAGAGGACTAGCGGACTACGAGCAGTACTTC.

CDR3 in amino acids: CASSLAPGASGTTYNEQFF. CDR3 DNA sequence: TGTGCCAGCAGCTTAGCCCCTGGGGCTAGCGGGACTACCTACAATGAGCAGTTCTTC. The chain carries TRBV7-8 and TRBJ2-1, with 9 bases aligning to TRBD2. The CDR3 is 19 residues long. The germline CDR1 and CDR2 sequences are SGHVS and FQNEAQ. After removal of 0 bases from V and 2 bases from J, the junction contained 11 bases not matched to a gene. Using reference TRBV7-8 and TRBJ2-1 for the parts outside the CDR3, the full variable domain is GAGVSQSPRYKVAKRGQDVALRCDPISGHVSLFWYQQALGQGPEFLTYFQNEAQLDKSGLPSDRFFAERPEGSVSTLKIQRTQQEDSAVYLCASSLAPGASGTTYNEQFFGPGTRLTVL.

The CDR3 sequence is CASREGVGGAWTEAFF. Here the CDR3 DNA reads TGTGCCAGCAGGGAGGGGGTAGGGGGCGCGTGGACTGAAGCTTTCTTT. The chain uses TRBV13 and TRBJ1-1, with TRBD1 matching over 7 bases. With V trimmed by 6 bases and J by 5 bases, 15 bases remained unmatched. Germline CDR1 and CDR2: PRHDT and FYEKMQ (reference sequence). The CDR3 is made up of 16 amino acids.

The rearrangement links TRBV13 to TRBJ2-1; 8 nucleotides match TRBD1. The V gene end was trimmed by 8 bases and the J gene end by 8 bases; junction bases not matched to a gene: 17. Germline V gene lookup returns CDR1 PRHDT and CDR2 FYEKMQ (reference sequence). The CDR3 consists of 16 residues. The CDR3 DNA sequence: TGTGCCAGCGGACTTAAAGGGACAGGTTATGTGGATGAGCAGTTCTTC. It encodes CASGLKGTGYVDEQFF.

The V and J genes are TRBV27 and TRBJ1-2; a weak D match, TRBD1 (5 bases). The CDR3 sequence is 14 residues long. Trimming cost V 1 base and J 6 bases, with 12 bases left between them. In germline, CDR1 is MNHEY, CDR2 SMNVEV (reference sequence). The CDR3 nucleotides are TGTGCCAGCAGTTTATTAGGGGTTACCAATGGCTACACCTTC. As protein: CASSLLGVTNGYTF.

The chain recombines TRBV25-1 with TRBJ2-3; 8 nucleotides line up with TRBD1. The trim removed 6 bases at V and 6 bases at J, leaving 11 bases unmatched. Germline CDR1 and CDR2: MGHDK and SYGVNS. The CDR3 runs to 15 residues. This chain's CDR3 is CASRITGGPQDTQYF. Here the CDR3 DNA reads TGTGCCAGCAGGATTACAGGGGGACCGCAGGATACGCAGTATTTT.

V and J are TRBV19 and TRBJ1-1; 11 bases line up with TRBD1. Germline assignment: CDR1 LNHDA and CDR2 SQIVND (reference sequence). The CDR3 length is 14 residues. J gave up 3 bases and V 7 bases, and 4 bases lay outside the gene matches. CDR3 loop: CASTGQGAYTEAFF. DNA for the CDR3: TGTGCCAGTACTGGACAGGGGGCCTACACTGAAGCTTTCTTT.

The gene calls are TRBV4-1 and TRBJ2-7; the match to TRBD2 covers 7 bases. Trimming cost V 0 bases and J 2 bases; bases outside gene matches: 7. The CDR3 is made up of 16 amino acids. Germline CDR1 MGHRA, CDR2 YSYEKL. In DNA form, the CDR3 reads TGCGCCAGCAGCCAAGATATCGCGGGAGTAGCCTACGAGCAGTACTTC. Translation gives CASSQDIAGVAYEQYF.

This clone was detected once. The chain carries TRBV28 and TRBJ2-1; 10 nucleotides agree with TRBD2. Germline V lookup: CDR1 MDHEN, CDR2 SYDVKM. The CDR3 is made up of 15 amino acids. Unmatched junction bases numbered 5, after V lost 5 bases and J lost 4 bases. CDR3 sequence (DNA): TGTGCCAGCAGTACCCGACTAGCGGGTTACAATGAGCAGTTCTTC. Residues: CASSTRLAGYNEQFF.

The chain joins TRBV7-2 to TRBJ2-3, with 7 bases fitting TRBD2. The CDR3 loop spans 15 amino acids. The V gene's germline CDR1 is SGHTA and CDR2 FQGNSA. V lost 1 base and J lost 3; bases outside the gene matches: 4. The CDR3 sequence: CASSLGASGTDTQYF. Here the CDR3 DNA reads TGTGCCAGCAGCTTAGGGGCTAGCGGAACAGATACGCAGTATTTT. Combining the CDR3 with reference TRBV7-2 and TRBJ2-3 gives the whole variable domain GAGVSQSPSNKVTEKGKDVELRCDPISGHTALYWYRQSLGQGLEFLIYFQGNSAPDKSGLPSDRFSAERTGGSVSTLTIQRTQQEDSAVYLCASSLGASGTDTQYFGPGTRLTVL.

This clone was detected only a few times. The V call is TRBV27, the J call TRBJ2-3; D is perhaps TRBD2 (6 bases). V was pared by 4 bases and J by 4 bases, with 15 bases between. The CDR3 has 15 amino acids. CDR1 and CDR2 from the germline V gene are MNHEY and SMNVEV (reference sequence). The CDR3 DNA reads TGTGCCAGCAGTTCTCCCGGGACTTACCCAGATACGCAGTATTTT. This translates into CASSSPGTYPDTQYF.

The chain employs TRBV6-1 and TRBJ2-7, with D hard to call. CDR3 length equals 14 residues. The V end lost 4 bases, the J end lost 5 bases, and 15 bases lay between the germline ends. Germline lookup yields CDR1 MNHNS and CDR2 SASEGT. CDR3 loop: CASSGYGFGDEQYF. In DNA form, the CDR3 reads TGTGCCAGCAGTGGTTACGGGTTCGGAGACGAGCAGTACTTC.

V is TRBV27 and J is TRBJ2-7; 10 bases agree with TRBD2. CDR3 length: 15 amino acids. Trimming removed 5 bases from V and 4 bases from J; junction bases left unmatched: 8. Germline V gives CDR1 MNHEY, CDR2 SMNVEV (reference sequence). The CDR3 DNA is TGTGCCAGCAGTCCCGAACTAGCGGGGCATTACGAGCAGTACTTC. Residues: CASSPELAGHYEQYF.

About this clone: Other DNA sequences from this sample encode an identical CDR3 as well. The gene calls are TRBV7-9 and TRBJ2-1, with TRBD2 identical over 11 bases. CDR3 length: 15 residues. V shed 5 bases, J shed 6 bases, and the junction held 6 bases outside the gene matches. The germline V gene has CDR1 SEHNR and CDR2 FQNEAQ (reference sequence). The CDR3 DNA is TGTGCCAGCAGCCCCAAAGGGACTAGCGGCAATGAGCAGTTCTTC. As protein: CASSPKGTSGNEQFF. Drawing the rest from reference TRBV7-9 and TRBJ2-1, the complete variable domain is DTGVSQNPRHKITKRGQNVTFRCDPISEHNRLYWYRQTLGQGPEFLTYFQNEAQLEKSRLLSDRFSAERPKGSFSTLEIQRTEQGDSAMYLCASSPKGTSGNEQFFGPGTRLTVL.

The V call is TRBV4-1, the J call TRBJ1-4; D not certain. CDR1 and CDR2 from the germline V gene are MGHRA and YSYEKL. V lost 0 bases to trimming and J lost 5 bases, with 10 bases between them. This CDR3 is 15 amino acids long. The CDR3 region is CASSQEKFQNEKLFF. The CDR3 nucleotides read TGCGCCAGCAGCCAAGAAAAATTTCAGAATGAAAAACTGTTTTTT.

CDR3 sequence (DNA): TGTGCCAGCAGCTGGGGAGGGGGGCCCGGGACAGGAGCCTACGAGCAGTACTTC. Encoded protein: CASSWGGGPGTGAYEQYF. The chain links TRBV5-6 to TRBJ2-7; D may be TRBD1 (8 bases). The germline V gene has CDR1 SGHDT and CDR2 YYEEEE. Trimming removed 3 bases from V and 2 bases from J, with 24 bases in between. The CDR3 spans 18 residues.

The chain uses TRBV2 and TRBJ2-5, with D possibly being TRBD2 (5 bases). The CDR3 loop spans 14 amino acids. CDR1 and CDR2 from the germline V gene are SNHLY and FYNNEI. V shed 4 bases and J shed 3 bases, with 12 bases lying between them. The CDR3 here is CASSVLGPEETQYF. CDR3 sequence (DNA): TGTGCCAGCAGTGTACTAGGGCCCGAAGAGACCCAGTACTTC.